The present TCR beta chain was sequenced within a study of T cells in Graves' hyperthyroidism and ophthalmopathy. The study's findings and limits: In blood, most of the thyroid clonotypes expanded above 0.001 were also present. A median 6.5 months before onset, the model predicted ophthalmopathy.

Researchers took RNA transcripts and amplified the TCR beta CDR3 regions from them. With the HTBI primer set, the TCR CDR3 went through a first round of RT-PCR. TCRdb analysed the multiplex PCR reads with MiXCR anew, one entry per CDR3 protein. The data hold more than 500,000 distinct CDR3 sequences, with 46% observed a single time. This CDR3 has 15 residues. Germline CDR1 reads SEHNR; CDR2 reads FQNEAQ (reference sequence). This clonotype was observed a single time. Its target is unknown. An end of the junction does not agree with germline; a read error may underlie this. The sequenced material came from peripheral blood or thyroid tissue (not recorded which). The chain has TRBV7-9 and TRBJ1-6, with TRBD1 identical over 12 bases. This TCR came from an adult woman with Graves' disease, either hyperthyroidism or ophthalmopathy (not recorded which). CDR3 DNA sequence: TGCGCCAGCAACCTTTCCGGGACAGGGGGCTCACCCCTCCACTTT. Its translation is CASNLSGTGGSPLHF.